These T cell receptor beta chains were read from a single sample in a study of breast tumors, draining lymph nodes, adjacent tissues. TCRdb analysed the multiplex PCR reads with MiXCR anew, one entry per CDR3 protein. The sample lists 200,000 or so distinct CDR3 sequences, 30% to 40% occurring once. Sequencing was performed on axillary lymph node tissue. These receptors were taken from a female donor with breast cancer. Some clones in this sample may be carry-over from other donors' samples. The CDR3 runs from the conserved cysteine through the conserved F or W. Each record gives: V gene, D gene, J gene, clone size, CDR3 DNA, CDR3 protein. A D gene is named only where the DNA matches it firmly. Size is stated for part of the rows, as once, few or many counts, or as a class when the clone is expanded.

TRBV12-3/TRBV12-4,.,TRBJ1-6,.,TGTGCCAGTCAGGAGAGACCTAATTCACCCCTCCACTTT,CASQERPNSPLHF
TRBV6-6,.,TRBJ2-1,.,TGTGCCAGCAGTCCACCCCCTGGAGGTAGTCTCGGGCCGAATGAGCAGTTCTTC,CASSPPPGGSLGPNEQFF
TRBV7-9,.,TRBJ2-7,many,TGTGCCAGCAGCTTAGAGGCAGGGGAGCAGTACTTC,CASSLEAGEQYF
TRBV6-5,TRBD2,TRBJ2-5,many,TGTGCCAGCAGTTACCTACGTCCTTCCGGGACTAGCGGGGGGGCCGGGGAGACCCAGTACTTC,CASSYLRPSGTSGGAGETQYF
TRBV11-2,TRBD2,TRBJ2-3,.,TGCGCCAGCGGGACCGCACCAAGCACAGATACGCGGTATTTT,CASGTAPSTDTRYF
TRBV20-1,TRBD2,TRBJ2-7,many,TGCAGTGCTAGGGGACTAGCGGTTTACGAGCAGTACTTC,CSARGLAVYEQYF
TRBV5-4,TRBD1,TRBJ2-3,once,TGTGCCAGCAGTCGCAAAGGGGGGACAGGGACAGATACGCAGTATTTT,CASSRKGGTGTDTQYF
TRBV14,.,TRBJ2-7,many,TGTGCCAGCAGCCAGCAAAAGGGAGGTACCTACGAGCAGTACTTC,CASSQQKGGTYEQYF
TRBV12-3/TRBV12-4,.,TRBJ2-5,many,TGTGCCAGCAGTTTACGCAGGACTCACCTCGAGTTGGAGACCCAGTACTTC,CASSLRRTHLELETQYF
TRBV28,.,TRBJ2-7,many,TGTGCCAGCAGTATTAGTGGAGGGGCAGGCGAGCAGTACTTC,CASSISGGAGEQYF
TRBV7-9,.,TRBJ1-2,many,TGTGCCAGCAGTTCGACCCGGAAGGACTATGGCTACACCTTC,CASSSTRKDYGYTF
TRBV25-1,.,TRBJ1-6,.,TGTGCTAGAGTTGGTGGGGCGAACTCCTATAATTCACCCCTCCACTTT,CARVGGANSYNSPLHF
TRBV19,TRBD1,TRBJ1-2,.,TGTGCCAGTAGTAGTCCTGGGACAGGGGGTCATGGCTACACCTTC,CASSSPGTGGHGYTF
TRBV5-5,TRBD1,TRBJ1-4,.,TGTGCCAGCAGCGTGGGACAGGGTAACAATGAAAAACTGTTTTTT,CASSVGQGNNEKLFF
TRBV6-5,TRBD2,TRBJ2-7,.,TGTGCCAGCAGGCTGGGACTAGCGGGAGACTACGAGCAGTACTTC,CASRLGLAGDYEQYF
TRBV7-2,TRBD2,TRBJ2-1,many,TGTGCCAGCAGCTTAAGGACTAGCGGCCTCTCCTACAATGAGCAGTTCTTC,CASSLRTSGLSYNEQFF
TRBV2,TRBD2,TRBJ2-1,many,TGTGCCAGCAGTCCAGCGGGGGGGCTTAGCAATGAGCAGTTCTTC,CASSPAGGLSNEQFF
TRBV19,TRBD1,TRBJ1-3,many,TGTGCCAGTAGTACGGACAGGACCGGAAACACCATATATTTT,CASSTDRTGNTIYF
TRBV6-6,TRBD1,TRBJ2-3,.,TGTGCCAGCAGTCACTGGGGACAGTCTAGCACAGATACGCAGTATTTT,CASSHWGQSSTDTQYF
TRBV3-1,.,TRBJ1-6,many,TGTGCCAGCAGCCAAGTCTGGCAGGGTGATCTCCACTTT,CASSQVWQGDLHF
TRBV15,TRBD2,TRBJ2-3,many,TGTGCCACCTCCAGCGGGGGCGGCACAGATACGCAGTATTTT,CATSSGGGTDTQYF
TRBV20-1,TRBD2,TRBJ2-3,many,TGCAGTCGGACTAGCGGGACCTTCACAGATACGCAGTATTTT,CSRTSGTFTDTQYF
TRBV20-1,.,TRBJ2-2,many,TGCAGTGCTAGTGTACGGCCCGGGGAGCTGTTTTTT,CSASVRPGELFF
TRBV24-1,.,TRBJ2-5,many,TGTGCCACCGCAGGCGAGACCCAGTACTTC,CATAGETQYF
TRBV2,TRBD2,TRBJ2-5,many,TGTGCCAGCAGTGGAGGACTAGCGGAGACCCAGTACTTC,CASSGGLAETQYF
TRBV20-1,.,TRBJ2-5,.,TGCAGTGCCGAGGGGACGACCCAGTACTTC,CSAEGTTQYF
TRBV30,TRBD1,TRBJ2-7,many,TGTGCCTGGACTACAGGGGGCGCCGGCTCCTACGAGCAGTACTTC,CAWTTGGAGSYEQYF
TRBV19,.,TRBJ1-2,many,TGTGCCAGTAGTATCTCCAGAGATTCCTATGGCTACACCTTC,CASSISRDSYGYTF
TRBV30,TRBD2,TRBJ2-1,.,TGTGCCTGGAGGAGGGTGGGAGGGCCGTATGAGCAGTTCTTC,CAWRRVGGPYEQFF
TRBV12-3/TRBV12-4,.,TRBJ1-2,few,TGTGCCAGCAGTCCGTATACAGGGTCCTATGGCTACACCTTC,CASSPYTGSYGYTF
TRBV12-3/TRBV12-4,.,TRBJ1-2,many,TGTGCCAGCAGTTTATACAGGGAGGGCTATGGCTACACCTTC,CASSLYREGYGYTF
TRBV9,.,TRBJ2-5,many,TGTGCCAGCAGCGTTTATGGGGGGGCCGGGGAGACCCAGTACTTC,CASSVYGGAGETQYF
TRBV14,TRBD1,TRBJ2-3,many,TGTGCCAGCAGCCACGGGGGACAGGGCACAGATACGCAGTATTTT,CASSHGGQGTDTQYF
TRBV2,TRBD1,TRBJ2-7,.,TGTGCCAGCAGTTCCGGGACAGGGGAAAACGAGCAGTACTTC,CASSSGTGENEQYF
TRBV20-1,.,TRBJ1-5,many,TGCAGTGGCCTGGCTCCTGAGGGCAATCAGCCCCAGCATTTT,CSGLAPEGNQPQHF
TRBV19,TRBD1,TRBJ1-2,many,TGTGCCAGTAGTAGAGGCCCTACAGGGGGAATTGGAGGCTACACCTTC,CASSRGPTGGIGGYTF
TRBV19,.,TRBJ2-3,many,TGTGCCAGTAGTATTGGGTGGGATACGCAGTATTTT,CASSIGWDTQYF
TRBV5-1,TRBD1,TRBJ2-6,many,TGCGCCAGCAGAACAGGGGGCACTGGGGCCAACGTCCTGACTTTC,CASRTGGTGANVLTF
TRBV20-1,.,TRBJ1-5,many,TGCAGTGCTAGAGGACAGATGTATCAGCCCCAGCATTTT,CSARGQMYQPQHF
TRBV6-1,.,TRBJ1-6,many,TGTGCCAGCAGTTCCGGGGGGGTCTCCTATAATTCACCCCTCCACTTT,CASSSGGVSYNSPLHF
TRBV4-1,TRBD2,TRBJ2-1,many,TGCGCCAGCAGCCCATCGGGGACTAGCTCCGCGGGTGAGCAGTTCTTC,CASSPSGTSSAGEQFF
TRBV25-1,TRBD2,TRBJ2-1,.,TGTGCCAGCAGCTTGCGAAGCGGGAGCGACAATGAGCAGTTCTTC,CASSLRSGSDNEQFF
TRBV6-6,.,TRBJ1-6,many,TGTGCCAGCAGTCCAGCGGATTCACCCCTCCACTTT,CASSPADSPLHF